The rows below give T cell receptor beta chains drawn from one sample of a study of T cells expressing NK-cell markers. TCRdb reprocessed the 5' RACE reads, keeping one entry per CDR3 protein, no DNA. This table lists roughly 390,000 distinct CDR3 sequences. The specimen was blood T cells: a sorted CD56 or NKG2C T cell subset, CD4+ or CD8+ T cells, or bulk PBMC T cells (not recorded which). Source of these receptors: a woman in her 50s in good health. The CDR3 runs from the conserved cysteine through the conserved F or W.

>TRBV11-3|TRBJ2-1
CASSPGDSRHEQFF
>TRBV12-3/TRBV12-4|TRBJ2-1
CASSLATSDEQFF
>TRBV6-1|TRBJ2-3
CASVSGGDTQYF
>TRBV4-1|TRBJ2-1
CASSRPGQGVREQFF
>TRBV11-2|TRBJ2-3
CASSARRESTDTQYF
>TRBV5-1|TRBJ2-3
CASSAETGPRGEQYF
>TRBV6-5|TRBJ2-3
CASRGQGKGDTQYF
>TRBV4-2|TRBJ2-7
CASSQENLSEQYF
>TRBV6-1|TRBJ2-1
CASTPGLAGTYSYNEQFF
>TRBV29-1|TRBJ2-1
CSVEQGTVYNEQFF
>TRBV15|TRBJ2-3
CATSRVNLLAGVTDTQYF
>TRBV4-1|TRBJ1-2
CAIYTPGQGAPGYTF
>TRBV20-1|TRBJ1-4
CSARRTGHDEKLFF
>TRBV11-2|TRBJ1-5
CASSSKSNQPQHF
>TRBV7-3|TRBJ2-7
CASSLSGHQGAEQYF
>TRBV29-1|TRBJ2-3
CSVAREGPYTQYF
>TRBV12-3/TRBV12-4|TRBJ2-1
CASTSLSGRSGNEQFF
>TRBV11-2|TRBJ2-1
CASIQGGAPYYNEQFF
>TRBV6-2/TRBV6-3|TRBJ1-1
CASTDRVGNTEAFF
>TRBV12-3/TRBV12-4|TRBJ1-6
CASRRRDYNSPLHF
>TRBV5-5|TRBJ2-5
CASSFGRPNTYQETQYF
>TRBV3-1|TRBJ2-2
CASSQGRRLSNTGELFF
>TRBV7-2|TRBJ2-5
CASSRASLQETQYF
>TRBV20-1|TRBJ1-1
CSASLGIQGRVEAFF
>TRBV29-1|TRBJ1-1
CSVETTVEAFF
>TRBV4-2|TRBJ2-1
CASSPNLAGGASNEQFF
>TRBV20-1|TRBJ1-6
CSARVGLNSPLHF
>TRBV15|TRBJ1-1
CATSRDRGGTEAFF
>TRBV6-6|TRBJ1-2
CATWYPLTENYGYTF
>TRBV6-5|TRBJ2-7
CASSYSGTSFNEQYF
>TRBV10-3|TRBJ2-5
CAISEPQGARRETQYF
>TRBV7-8|TRBJ2-3
CASSLGREPTDTQYF
>TRBV29-1|TRBJ1-1
CSVAGGPLPAEAFF
>TRBV29-1|TRBJ1-1
CSVTGGDVAFF
>TRBV11-2|TRBJ2-2
CASSSLLTGELFF
>TRBV6-5|TRBJ2-5
CASSAWARETQYF
>TRBV6-2/TRBV6-3|TRBJ1-2
CASSYPGRLLRYTF
>TRBV20-1|TRBJ2-1
CSASKGLAGGIYNEQFF
>TRBV27|TRBJ2-7
CASTSRLAGGSPYEQYF
>TRBV5-1|TRBJ2-5
CASSLALRTDQETQYF
>TRBV29-1|TRBJ2-5
CSVPGVPYQETQYF
>TRBV5-1|TRBJ2-1
CASSLLTSGNREQFF
>TRBV29-1|TRBJ2-1
CSVDYGLALNEQFF
>TRBV29-1|TRBJ1-2
CSVSGEGTGYTF
>TRBV6-1|TRBJ1-5
CATIIRGTRGTQHF
>TRBV11-2|TRBJ2-1
CASSLVLAGDSEQFF
>TRBV20-1|TRBJ1-5
CSASPGQPNQPQHF
>TRBV24-1|TRBJ2-3
CATSADVGTQYF
>TRBV29-1|TRBJ1-2
CSVVTQGAAYGYTF
>TRBV12-3/TRBV12-4|TRBJ2-7
CASSNIYEQYF
>TRBV12-3/TRBV12-4|TRBJ2-1
CASSPGTFREQFF
>TRBV10-1|TRBJ2-4
CASSDPNGGNIQYF
>TRBV4-1|TRBJ2-5
CASSQDPATQYF
>TRBV20-1|TRBJ2-2
CSARGQAVGELFF
>TRBV24-1|TRBJ1-5
CATSDPDRGGDQPQHF
>TRBV29-1|TRBJ2-2
CSVRVGPTNTGELFF
>TRBV5-6|TRBJ2-5
CASSPRGVGETQYF
>TRBV12-3/TRBV12-4|TRBJ2-7
CASSAGAPPYEQYF
>TRBV15|TRBJ2-7
CATSRDRQGSEQYF